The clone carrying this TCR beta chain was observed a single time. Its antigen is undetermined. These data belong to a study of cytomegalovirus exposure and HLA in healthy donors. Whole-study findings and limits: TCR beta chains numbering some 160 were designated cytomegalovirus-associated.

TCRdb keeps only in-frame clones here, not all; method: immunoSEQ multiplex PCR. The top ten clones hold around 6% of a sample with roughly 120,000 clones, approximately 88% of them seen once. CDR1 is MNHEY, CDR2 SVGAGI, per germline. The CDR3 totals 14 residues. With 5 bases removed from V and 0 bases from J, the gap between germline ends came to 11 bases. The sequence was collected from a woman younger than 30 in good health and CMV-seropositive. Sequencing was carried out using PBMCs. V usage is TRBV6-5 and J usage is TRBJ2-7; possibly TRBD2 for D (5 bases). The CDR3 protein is CASSTEGSSYEQYF. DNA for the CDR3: TGTGCCAGCAGTACCGAGGGAAGCTCCTACGAGCAGTACTTC.